This T cell receptor (beta chain) stems from a study of blood T cell repertoires in COVID-19. On the study more broadly: PBMCs, B-cell-depleted T cells, or T cells were the source of the cDNA or gDNA that made up the material.

Original analysis: Reference gene primer amplification gave estimated nucleated cell counts. The data were produced by immunoSEQ multiplex PCR, yet TCRdb's version contains in-frame clones alone and is incomplete. The V and J calls and clone size are taken from that table; D and trimming were inferred from the DNA. Of about 270,000 clones listed, over 75% are singletons. Assignment of participants to cohorts was predicated upon participant-reported clinical history. What the recovered Cohort 3 donors had was two negative PCRs, clearance, or symptom resolution. Sequencing was done on a sample of PBMCs or T cells enriched from blood (not recorded which). This clonotype was obtained from a man between 18 and 29 years old who had recovered from COVID-19.

CDR3 amino acids: CASSSPTRDRNTGELFF. CDR3 sequence (DNA): TGTGCCAGCAGCTCCCCCACCCGGGACAGAAACACCGGGGAGCTGTTTTTT. J is TRBJ2-2 and V is TRBV7-9; TRBD1 aligns across 7 bases. CDR3 size: 17 residues. Trimming at V came to 4 bases and at J to 2 bases, leaving 10 bases not matched to a gene. CDR1 SEHNR and CDR2 FQNEAQ come from the germline V gene (reference sequence).